These 27 T cell receptor beta chains originate from one sample sequenced in a study of Siglec-9 on CD8 T cells in melanoma (dated by TCRdb to about 2019). Library prep was done by the immunoSEQ multiplex PCR assay. In TCRdb, the immuneACCESS table is reduced to in-frame sequences with V and J assigned. These tables do not hold every clone; where another copy was compared, an unresolved V gene accounts for under half, and the others remain unexplained. In this sample the table shows 25,000 to 35,000 clones, approximately 80% of which occur a single time. Approximately 5% of the sample is taken by the ten largest. Sequenced sample: Siglec-9- CD8+ T cells sorted from blood. The cell subset or site label corresponds to: CD8 T cells lacking Siglec-9. The origin of the receptors is a human donor in good health.

This clone appeared a few times. V is TRBV7-3 and J is TRBJ1-6, with D tentatively TRBD1 (6 bases). CDR1 SGHTA and CDR2 FQGTGA come from the germline V gene. This CDR3 is built from 14 residues. Trimming took off 4 bases at V and 8 bases at J, with 12 bases between the two ends. The CDR3 protein is CASSSTGSDSPLHF. CDR3 sequence (DNA): TGTGCCAGCAGCTCAACAGGGAGTGATTCACCCCTCCACTTT.

The V gene is TRBV9, the J gene TRBJ2-7; D is unresolved. The CDR3 has 15 residues. Trimming stripped 3 bases from V and 5 bases from J, with 18 bases between. Germline lookup yields CDR1 SGDLS and CDR2 YYNGEE. The chain's CDR3 is CASSESGVSVHEQYF. The CDR3, as DNA: TGTGCCAGCAGCGAGAGTGGCGTTTCGGTCCACGAGCAGTACTTC.

This clone has only a few counts. The chain couples TRBV28 to TRBJ1-1, with unresolved D. The CDR3 spans 12 residues. The germline gives CDR1 MDHEN, CDR2 SYDVKM. Trimming shortened V by 6 bases and J by 6 bases, and 11 bases separated the two germline ends. The DNA for the CDR3 is TGTGCCAGCAGCCAGGATCCCGCTGAAGCTTTCTTT. The encoded protein is CASSQDPAEAFF. The full variable domain, completed using reference TRBV28 and TRBJ1-1, is DVKVTQSSRYLVKRTGEKVFLECVQDMDHENMFWYRQDPGLGLRLIYFSYDVKMKEKGDIPEGYSVSREKKERFSLILESASTNQTSMYLCASSQDPAEAFFGQGTRLTVV.

This chain connects TRBV4-1 to TRBJ2-1, with 9 positions matching TRBD2. This CDR3 comprises 19 residues. Germline values: CDR1 MGHRA, CDR2 YSYEKL. The V and J ends lost 0 bases and 3 bases, in that order; junction bases with no gene match: 12. The CDR3 sequence: CASSQELLGPTSGYNEQFF. CDR3 DNA sequence: TGCGCCAGCAGCCAAGAGCTGTTGGGTCCGACTAGCGGCTACAATGAGCAGTTCTTC.

The chain uses TRBV7-8 and TRBJ1-5; 7 positions match TRBD1. CDR1 and CDR2 from the germline V gene are SGHVS and FQNEAQ. CDR3 size: 14 residues. J gave up 4 bases and V 5 bases, and 5 bases lay outside the gene matches. The CDR3 DNA reads TGTGCCAGCAGCCTGGACAGGAGAAATCAGCCCCAGCATTTT. It yields the protein CASSLDRRNQPQHF.

The chain recombines TRBV19 with TRBJ2-3; 11 bases map to TRBD1. This CDR3 region has 17 residues. The junction had 9 bases not matched to a gene; V was cut back by 1 base and J by 6 bases. Germline V gene sequence: CDR1 LNHDA, CDR2 SQIVND (reference sequence). For the CDR3, the DNA is TGTGCCAGTAGTATAGGCCGGGACAGGGGGTTTCGTGATACGCAGTATTTT. Translating it yields CASSIGRDRGFRDTQYF.

The V gene is TRBV28, the J gene TRBJ2-5, with 11 bases lining up with TRBD1. The CDR3 length is 14 residues. Germline V gives CDR1 MDHEN, CDR2 SYDVKM. V was clipped by 6 bases and J by 3 bases; unmatched bases: 3. In DNA, the CDR3 is TGTGCCAGCAGCCGGACAGGGGGCAAAGAGACCCAGTACTTC. It specifies CASSRTGGKETQYF.

The gene calls are TRBV7-9 and TRBJ1-2; D possibly corresponds to TRBD1 (6 bases). The CDR3 totals 14 residues. V lost 5 bases to trimming and J lost 3 bases, with 13 bases between them. Looked up from germline, CDR1 is SEHNR and CDR2 is FQNEAQ (reference sequence). Written as DNA, the CDR3 is TGTGCCAGCAGCCGCCCGGGGGCTTACTATGGCTACACCTTC. Protein sequence: CASSRPGAYYGYTF.

The J gene is TRBJ2-7, the V gene TRBV5-4; D possibly corresponds to TRBD2 (5 bases). In germline, CDR1 is SGHNT, CDR2 YYREEE (reference sequence). V was clipped by 5 bases and J by 4 bases, with 10 bases between them. This CDR3 has 12 amino acids. The CDR3 spells CASRMDSYEQYV. CDR3 coding DNA: TGTGCCAGCAGAATGGACTCTTACGAGCAGTACGTC.

The chain combines TRBV9 with TRBJ2-1, with 9 bases fitting TRBD2. Germline trimming cut 10 bases from V and 8 bases from J; bases unmatched to any gene: 7. The CDR3 runs to 12 residues. CDR1 and CDR2 (germline): SGDLS, YYNGEE. CDR3 sequence reads: CASAGGPYEQFF. The CDR3 coding sequence is TGTGCCTCCGCGGGGGGGCCGTATGAGCAGTTCTTC.

The chain employs TRBV10-2 and TRBJ2-7, with TRBD1 as a possible D gene (6 bases). Germline CDR1 is WSHSY and CDR2 is SAAADI. Trimming left V 2 bases short and J 5 bases short, with 16 bases between. This CDR3 has 15 residues. The CDR3 nucleotides are TGCGCCAGCAGTGAGCCGGGCTACAGGGAAAACGAGCAGTACGTC. It codes for CASSEPGYRENEQYV.

V is TRBV20-1 and J is TRBJ2-7; D is uncertain. CDR1 is DFQATT and CDR2 is SNEGSKA in the germline V gene (reference sequence). This CDR3 is 10 amino acids long. V lost 4 bases, J lost 2 bases, and 3 bases lay in between. CDR3 coding DNA: TGCAGTGCTAAAACCTACGAGCAGTACTTC. This translates into CSAKTYEQYF.

The sample holds a few counts of this clone. The V and J genes are TRBV11-2 and TRBJ2-3, with D perhaps being TRBD1 or TRBD2 (6 bases each). V lost 1 base, J lost 2 bases, and 19 bases lay in between. The germline V gene encodes CDR1 SGHAT and CDR2 FQNNGV. The CDR3 extends over 18 amino acids. The CDR3 spells CASSLVFRSGALTDTQYF. CDR3 nucleotide sequence: TGTGCCAGCAGCTTAGTCTTTAGGTCGGGGGCGCTCACAGATACGCAGTATTTT.

In its sample, this clone was seen once. V gene TRBV11-2 combines with J gene TRBJ1-1, with D unresolved. Germline V lookup: CDR1 SGHAT, CDR2 FQNNGV. Between the trimmed V and J ends, which lost 5 bases and 1 base, there was a span of 11 bases. This CDR3 region has 14 residues. Written as DNA, the CDR3 is TGTGCCAGCAGCCAAAGTCCGGGGAACACTGAAGCTTTCTTT. The encoded protein is CASSQSPGNTEAFF.

The V gene is TRBV10-3, the J gene TRBJ1-3; the match to TRBD1 covers 8 bases. Germline lookup yields CDR1 ENHRY and CDR2 SYGVKD. The V and J ends lost 8 bases and 2 bases, in that order; junction bases with no gene match: 5. The CDR3 contains 14 residues. In DNA, the CDR3 is TGTGCCATCTGGACAGGGCAGACTGGAAACACCATATATTTT. Its translation is CAIWTGQTGNTIYF.

This clone was recorded only once. The genes are TRBV29-1 and TRBJ2-7; D remains unclear. The CDR3 length is 11 residues. Per the germline V gene, CDR1 is SQVTM and CDR2 is ANQGSEA. The V end lost 2 bases, the J end lost 7 bases, and 9 bases lay between the germline ends. Here the CDR3 reads CSVEIRREQYV. CDR3 nucleotides: TGCAGCGTTGAAATCCGACGGGAGCAGTACGTC.

The chain has TRBV27 and TRBJ1-5; a possible D gene is TRBD1 (6 bases). This CDR3 has 14 residues. Per the germline V gene, CDR1 is MNHEY and CDR2 is SMNVEV (reference sequence). Trimming cost V 3 bases and J 5 bases, with 11 bases left between them. The CDR3 region is CASSFFPGDQPQHF. The CDR3, as DNA: TGTGCCAGCAGTTTTTTCCCAGGGGATCAGCCCCAGCATTTT.

The V and J genes are TRBV9 and TRBJ1-2, with D perhaps TRBD1 (6 bases). This CDR3 has 13 residues. Per the germline V gene, CDR1 is SGDLS and CDR2 is YYNGEE. Trimming cost V 6 bases and J 8 bases, with 17 bases left between them. This CDR3 is CASKGEDSEGYTF. In DNA, the CDR3 is TGTGCCAGCAAGGGGGAAGATTCTGAGGGCTACACCTTC.

The chain employs TRBV19 and TRBJ1-2; D possibly corresponds to TRBD1 (6 bases). The germline CDR1 and CDR2 sequences are LNHDA and SQIVND (reference sequence). The CDR3 runs 12 residues. Trimming left V 7 bases short and J 6 bases short, with 12 bases between. The DNA of the CDR3 is TGTGCCAGTAACTGGGGGCGGGATGGCTACACCTTC. Its translation: CASNWGRDGYTF.

The chain combines TRBV30 with TRBJ1-5; D uncertain. The germline V gene has CDR1 GTSNPN and CDR2 SVGIG (reference sequence). The V gene lost 2 bases and the J gene lost 0 bases, with 8 bases spanning the gap. The CDR3 has 14 residues. Here the CDR3 reads CAWSNGYSNQPQHF. In nucleotides, the CDR3 is TGTGCCTGGAGTAACGGTTATAGCAATCAGCCCCAGCATTTT.

The chain joins TRBV10-2 to TRBJ1-1; 9 bases fit TRBD1. This CDR3 has 14 amino acids. CDR1 WSHSY and CDR2 SAAADI come from the germline V gene. Trimming at V came to 7 bases and at J to 1 base, leaving 4 bases not matched to a gene. The CDR3 sequence is CASTRDRANTEAFF. As DNA, the CDR3 is TGCGCCAGCACCAGGGACAGGGCGAACACTGAAGCTTTCTTT.

The chain joins TRBV7-9 to TRBJ2-5, with D possibly matching TRBD2 (6 bases). The CDR3 totals 16 residues. The V gene lost 0 bases and the J gene lost 2 bases, with 13 bases spanning the gap. CDR1 and CDR2 from the germline V gene are SEHNR and FQNEAQ (reference sequence). CDR3: CASSLAPSVIQETQYF. The DNA of the CDR3 is TGTGCCAGCAGCTTAGCCCCTAGCGTAATACAAGAGACCCAGTACTTC.

The rearrangement uses TRBV6-5 and TRBJ1-2; D uncertain. This CDR3 spans 13 amino acids. Germline CDR1 and CDR2: MNHEY and SVGAGI. With 2 bases removed from V and 2 bases from J, the gap between germline ends came to 6 bases. Written as DNA, the CDR3 is TGTGCCAGCAGTTACGAACAGAACTATGGCTACACCTTC. As protein: CASSYEQNYGYTF.

This sequence joins TRBV27 and TRBJ1-5; D is possibly TRBD1 (5 bases). V was pared by 3 bases and J by 7 bases, with 22 bases between. This CDR3 comprises 17 residues. Germline CDR1 reads MNHEY; CDR2 reads SMNVEV (reference sequence). DNA for the CDR3: TGTGCCAGCAGTTTTCAAGGAGAGAGGGGTGGGCGACAGCCCCAGCATTTT. It yields the protein CASSFQGERGGRQPQHF.

This chain joins TRBV2 and TRBJ2-4; D may be TRBD2 (6 bases). Trimming shortened V by 10 bases and J by 6 bases, and 19 bases separated the two germline ends. Looked up from germline, CDR1 is SNHLY and CDR2 is FYNNEI. The CDR3 totals 14 residues. CDR3 loop: CANSPSGRGNIQYF. As DNA, the CDR3 is TGTGCCAACTCCCCCTCCGGGAGAGGAAACATTCAGTACTTC. Filled out from reference TRBV2 and TRBJ2-4, the complete variable domain reads EPEVTQTPSHQVTQMGQEVILRCVPISNHLYFYWYRQILGQKVEFLVSFYNNEISEKSEIFDDQFSVERPDGSNFTLKIRSTKLEDSAMYFCANSPSGRGNIQYFGAGTRLSVL.

This chain connects TRBV19 to TRBJ1-2, with 9 bases fitting TRBD1. Germline-derived CDR1 and CDR2 are LNHDA and SQIVND (reference sequence). The J segment lost 4 bases and the V segment lost 6 bases, leaving 6 bases of the junction unmatched. This CDR3 spans 14 amino acids. The CDR3 loop reads CASSPGQGGYGYTF. CDR3 DNA: TGTGCCAGTAGCCCGGGACAGGGAGGCTATGGCTACACCTTC.

J is TRBJ2-7 and V is TRBV7-6, with D maybe TRBD1 (5 bases). The CDR3 totals 15 residues. Germline CDR1 is SGHVS and CDR2 is FNYEAQ. V was cut by 3 bases and J by 3 bases, with 15 bases left in between. The CDR3 loop is CASSLSQGLDYEQYF. CDR3 DNA: TGTGCCAGCAGCTTGAGTCAGGGCCTCGACTACGAGCAGTACTTC. The full variable domain, completed using reference TRBV7-6 and TRBJ2-7, is GAGVSQSPRYKVTKRGQDVALRCDPISGHVSLYWYRQALGQGPEFLTYFNYEAQQDKSGLPNDRFSAERPEGSISTLTIQRTEQRDSAMYRCASSLSQGLDYEQYFGPGTRLTVT.